This T cell receptor (beta chain) was recorded in a study of blood T cell repertoires in COVID-19. In the study overall: COVID-19 samples collected from the United States, Italy and Spain covered acute and convalescent phases.

In the study's own analysis: The authors estimated nucleated cell counts from reference gene primer amplification. Data came from immunoSEQ multiplex PCR; TCRdb stores just in-frame clones and leaves some out. V, J and clone size are those of that table, while D and trimming were read from the DNA. The sample records about 50,000 clones, about nine tenths being singletons. Germline values: CDR1 WSHSY, CDR2 SAAADI. CDR3 length equals 10 residues. V lost 2 bases and J lost 10, with 4 bases in between. J is TRBJ2-3 and V is TRBV10-2; D remains ambiguous. Sequencing used peripheral blood. This receptor was obtained from an elderly woman with COVID-19, enrolled during active disease. The CDR3 region has the DNA TGCGCCAGCAGTGAGCGGGCGCAGTATTTT. It specifies CASSERAQYF.